A selection of T cell receptor beta chains follows, all from one sample in a study of blood T cell repertoires in COVID-19. Only in-frame clones appear in the TCRdb table, and some are missing; sequencing was by immunoSEQ multiplex PCR. This sample has around 700,000 clones, with 80% to 90% found just once. Sequenced: peripheral blood. The receptors originated from a woman aged 18-29 years with acute or convalescent COVID-19. CDR3s include the opening cysteine and the closing phenylalanine or tryptophan. Fields, in order: V gene, J gene, D gene, CDR3 length, clone size, CDR3 protein, CDR3 DNA. D genes are given only for firm matches. Rows give clone size only sometimes, using once, few, many, or a class for an expanded clone.

V: TRBV12-5
J: TRBJ2-1
D: TRBD1
length: 15
size: .
CDR3: CASGPRTGGWNEQFF
DNA: TGTGCTAGTGGTCCCCGGACAGGGGGCTGGAATGAGCAGTTCTTC

V: TRBV5-5
J: TRBJ1-5
D: TRBD1
length: 15
size: .
CDR3: CASSLVGDSYQPQHF
DNA: TGTGCCAGCAGCTTGGTAGGGGACAGTTATCAGCCCCAGCATTTT

V: TRBV30
J: TRBJ1-4
D: TRBD1
length: 16
size: .
CDR3: CAWSALTGGEVEKLFF
DNA: TGTGCCTGGAGTGCATTAACAGGGGGCGAGGTTGAAAAACTGTTTTTT

V: TRBV5-1
J: TRBJ1-1
D: TRBD1
length: 14
size: .
CDR3: CASSPQGGGTEAFF
DNA: TGCGCCAGCAGCCCCCAGGGGGGTGGCACTGAAGCTTTCTTT

V: TRBV4-1
J: TRBJ1-3
D: .
length: 15
size: .
CDR3: CASSQVGGSGNTIYF
DNA: TGCGCCAGCAGCCAAGTAGGAGGCTCTGGAAACACCATATATTTT

V: TRBV7-3
J: TRBJ1-2
D: TRBD1
length: 16
size: few
CDR3: CASSLGQARQNYGYTF
DNA: TGTGCCAGCAGCCTCGGACAGGCCCGACAGAACTATGGCTACACCTTC

V: TRBV5-5
J: TRBJ2-1
D: .
length: 13
size: .
CDR3: CASTKQGYNEQFF
DNA: TGTGCCAGCACCAAACAGGGCTACAATGAGCAGTTCTTC

V: TRBV4-1
J: TRBJ1-2
D: TRBD1
length: 20
size: once
CDR3: CASSHPRTGFDTEGSYGYTF
DNA: TGCGCCAGCAGCCACCCCCGGACAGGATTCGACACGGAAGGAAGCTATGGCTACACCTTC

V: TRBV7-9
J: TRBJ2-4
D: .
length: 15
size: .
CDR3: CASSPQGIAKNIQYF
DNA: TGTGCCAGCAGCCCCCAGGGGATAGCCAAAAACATTCAGTACTTC

V: TRBV29-1
J: TRBJ1-3
D: .
length: 16
size: .
CDR3: CSVETPDKLPGNTIYF
DNA: TGCAGCGTTGAAACCCCGGACAAACTCCCTGGAAACACCATATATTTT

V: TRBV18
J: TRBJ2-7
D: TRBD1
length: 15
size: once
CDR3: CASSLKGQGTYEQYF
DNA: TGTGCCAGCTCACTGAAAGGACAGGGTACCTACGAGCAGTACTTC

V: TRBV19
J: TRBJ1-3
D: TRBD1
length: 16
size: .
CDR3: CASQRQGGYSGNTIYF
DNA: TGTGCCAGTCAAAGACAGGGGGGTTACTCTGGAAACACCATATATTTT

V: TRBV5-1
J: TRBJ1-2
D: .
length: 14
size: once
CDR3: CATRRAGTNYGYTF
DNA: TGCGCCACGCGGAGGGCAGGGACTAACTATGGCTACACCTTC

V: TRBV7-2
J: TRBJ1-6
D: TRBD1
length: 13
size: .
CDR3: CAEGRDSGVPLHF
DNA: TGTGCCGAGGGTCGGGACAGTGGGGTTCCCCTCCACTTT